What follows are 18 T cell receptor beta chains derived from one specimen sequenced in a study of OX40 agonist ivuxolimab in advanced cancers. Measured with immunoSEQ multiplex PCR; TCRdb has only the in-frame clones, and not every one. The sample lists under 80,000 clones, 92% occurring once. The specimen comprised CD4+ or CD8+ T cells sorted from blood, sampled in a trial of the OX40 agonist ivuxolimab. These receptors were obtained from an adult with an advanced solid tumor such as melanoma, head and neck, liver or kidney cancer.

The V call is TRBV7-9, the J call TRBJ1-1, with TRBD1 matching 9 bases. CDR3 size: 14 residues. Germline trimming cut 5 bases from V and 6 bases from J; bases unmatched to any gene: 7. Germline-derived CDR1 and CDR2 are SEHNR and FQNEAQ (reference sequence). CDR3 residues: CASSPRDRAAEAFF. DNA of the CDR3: TGTGCCAGCAGCCCCCGGGACAGGGCCGCTGAAGCTTTCTTT.

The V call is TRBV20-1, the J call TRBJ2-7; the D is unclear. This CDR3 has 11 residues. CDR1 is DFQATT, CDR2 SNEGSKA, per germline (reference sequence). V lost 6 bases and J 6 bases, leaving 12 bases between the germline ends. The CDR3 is CSAEARPEQYF. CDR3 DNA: TGCAGTGCCGAGGCCAGGCCCGAGCAGTACTTC.

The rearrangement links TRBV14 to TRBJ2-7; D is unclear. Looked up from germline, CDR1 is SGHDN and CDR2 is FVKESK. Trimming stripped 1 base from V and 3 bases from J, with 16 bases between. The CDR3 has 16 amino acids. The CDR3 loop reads CASSQAPPTSFYEQYF. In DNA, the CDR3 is TGTGCCAGCAGCCAAGCCCCCCCAACCTCGTTCTACGAGCAGTACTTC.

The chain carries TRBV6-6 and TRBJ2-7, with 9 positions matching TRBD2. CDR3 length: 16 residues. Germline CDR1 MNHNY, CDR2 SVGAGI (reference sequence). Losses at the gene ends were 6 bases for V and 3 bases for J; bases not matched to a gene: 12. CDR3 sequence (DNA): TGTGCCAGCAGCCCTCCGGGACTAGCTCAGTTCTACGAGCAGTACTTC. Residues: CASSPPGLAQFYEQYF.

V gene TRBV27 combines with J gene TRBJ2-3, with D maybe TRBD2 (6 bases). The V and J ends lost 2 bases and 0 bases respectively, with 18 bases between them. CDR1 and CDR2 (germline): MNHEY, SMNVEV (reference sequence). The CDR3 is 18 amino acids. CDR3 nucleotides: TGTGCCAGCAGTTTAGCCCCGGGACTTATCTCTAGCACAGATACGCAGTATTTT. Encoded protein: CASSLAPGLISSTDTQYF.

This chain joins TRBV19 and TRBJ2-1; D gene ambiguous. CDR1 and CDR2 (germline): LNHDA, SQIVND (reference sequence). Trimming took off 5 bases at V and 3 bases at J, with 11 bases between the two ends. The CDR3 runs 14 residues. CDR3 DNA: TGTGCCAGTAGTCCCATGGTAGGCTACAATGAGCAGTTCTTC. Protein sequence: CASSPMVGYNEQFF.

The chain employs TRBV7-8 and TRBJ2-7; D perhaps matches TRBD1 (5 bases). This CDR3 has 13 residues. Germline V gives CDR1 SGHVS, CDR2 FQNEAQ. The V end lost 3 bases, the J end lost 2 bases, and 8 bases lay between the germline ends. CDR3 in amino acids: CASSLDKTYEQYF. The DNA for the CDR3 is TGTGCCAGCAGCTTGGACAAAACCTACGAGCAGTACTTC.

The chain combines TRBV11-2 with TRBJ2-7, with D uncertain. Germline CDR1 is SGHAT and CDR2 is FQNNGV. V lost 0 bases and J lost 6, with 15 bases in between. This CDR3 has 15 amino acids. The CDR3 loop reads CASSLETAGRVEQYF. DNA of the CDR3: TGTGCCAGCAGCTTAGAAACAGCCGGGCGCGTCGAGCAGTACTTC.

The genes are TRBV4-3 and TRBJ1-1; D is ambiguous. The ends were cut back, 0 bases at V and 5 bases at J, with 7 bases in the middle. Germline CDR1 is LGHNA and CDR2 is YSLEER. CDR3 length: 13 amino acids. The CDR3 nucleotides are TGCGCCAGCAGCCAAGACGGGCGAACTGAAGCTTTCTTT. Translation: CASSQDGRTEAFF.

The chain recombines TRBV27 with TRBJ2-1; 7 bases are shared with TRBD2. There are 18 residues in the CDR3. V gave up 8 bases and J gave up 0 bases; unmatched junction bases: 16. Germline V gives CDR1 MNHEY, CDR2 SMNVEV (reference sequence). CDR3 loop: CASVGIRRGGSSYNEQFF. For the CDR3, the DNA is TGTGCCAGCGTTGGGATTCGTCGCGGGGGAAGCTCCTACAATGAGCAGTTCTTC.

The CDR3 is CASSRGARDGYTF. Written as DNA, the CDR3 is TGTGCCAGCAGTCGCGGAGCCAGGGACGGCTACACCTTC. V gene TRBV6-6 combines with J gene TRBJ1-2; possible D gene TRBD1, 5 bases. This CDR3 has 13 residues. Trimming shortened V by 5 bases and J by 8 bases, and 15 bases separated the two germline ends. Germline V gives CDR1 MNHNY, CDR2 SVGAGI (reference sequence).

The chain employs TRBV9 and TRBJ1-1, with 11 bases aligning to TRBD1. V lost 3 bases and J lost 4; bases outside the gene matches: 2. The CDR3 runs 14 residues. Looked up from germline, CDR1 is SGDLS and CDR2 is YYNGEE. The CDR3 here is CASSGDRGITEAFF. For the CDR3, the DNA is TGTGCCAGCAGCGGGGACAGGGGGATCACTGAAGCTTTCTTT.

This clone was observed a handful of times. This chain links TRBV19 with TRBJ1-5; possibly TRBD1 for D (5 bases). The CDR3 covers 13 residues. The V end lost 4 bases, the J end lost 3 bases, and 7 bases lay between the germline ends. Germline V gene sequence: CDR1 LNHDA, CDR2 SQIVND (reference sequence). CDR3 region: CASSTTDNQPQHF. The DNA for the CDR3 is TGTGCCAGTAGTACGACAGACAATCAGCCCCAGCATTTT.

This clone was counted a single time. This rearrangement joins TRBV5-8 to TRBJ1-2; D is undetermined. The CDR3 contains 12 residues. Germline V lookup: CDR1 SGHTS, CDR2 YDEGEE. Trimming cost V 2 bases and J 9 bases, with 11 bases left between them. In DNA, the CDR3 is TGTGCCAGCAGCTTCGAGACATTTAGCTACACCTTC. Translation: CASSFETFSYTF.

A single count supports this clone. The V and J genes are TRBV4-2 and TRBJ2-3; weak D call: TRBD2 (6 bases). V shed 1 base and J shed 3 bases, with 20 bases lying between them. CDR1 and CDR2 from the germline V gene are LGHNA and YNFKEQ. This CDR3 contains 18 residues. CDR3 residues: CASSQGVGTPLNTDTQYF. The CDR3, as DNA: TGTGCCAGCAGCCAAGGGGTGGGGACTCCATTGAATACAGATACGCAGTATTTT.

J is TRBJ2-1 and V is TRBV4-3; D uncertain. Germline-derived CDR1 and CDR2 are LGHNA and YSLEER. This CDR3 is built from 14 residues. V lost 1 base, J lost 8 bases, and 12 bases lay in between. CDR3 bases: TGCGCCAGCAGCCAAGGGTTGGCGCTAGATGAGCAGTTCTTC. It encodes CASSQGLALDEQFF.

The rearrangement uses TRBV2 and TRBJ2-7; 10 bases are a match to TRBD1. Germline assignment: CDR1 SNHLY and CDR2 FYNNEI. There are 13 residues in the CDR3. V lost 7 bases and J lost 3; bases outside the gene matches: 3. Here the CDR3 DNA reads TGTGCCAGCACAGGACAGGGGGTCTACGAGCAGTACTTC. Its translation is CASTGQGVYEQYF.

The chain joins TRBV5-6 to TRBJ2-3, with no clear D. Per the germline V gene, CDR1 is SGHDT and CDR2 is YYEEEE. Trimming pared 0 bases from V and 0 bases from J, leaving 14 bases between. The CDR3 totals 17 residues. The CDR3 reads CASSLAAQATSTDTQYF. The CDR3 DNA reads TGTGCCAGCAGCTTGGCCGCGCAGGCGACCAGCACAGATACGCAGTATTTT.